Presented here are 8 T cell receptor beta chains from one specimen sequenced in a study of shared clonotypes between healthy human individuals. TCRdb keeps only in-frame clones here, not all; method: immunoSEQ multiplex PCR. The table records over a million clones, around 95% of them present only once. Sequencing was done on a sample of naive CD4+ T cells sorted from blood. The subset here: CD45RA+ positively selected. The receptors here all came from a man aged 25 to 45 in good health.

The J gene is TRBJ2-7, the V gene TRBV28, with a weak D call TRBD1 (5 bases). Trimming pared 6 bases from V and 3 bases from J, leaving 12 bases between. The CDR3 contains 13 residues. Germline lookup yields CDR1 MDHEN and CDR2 SYDVKM. CDR3 residues: CASSTTGVYEQYF. CDR3 nucleotides: TGTGCCAGCAGCACTACAGGCGTCTACGAGCAGTACTTC.

The gene calls are TRBV11-2 and TRBJ2-5; 7 positions match TRBD2. This CDR3 spans 17 amino acids. Trimming took 1 base from V and 4 from J; bases not matched to a gene: 12. Germline lookup yields CDR1 SGHAT and CDR2 FQNNGV. The CDR3 region is CASSLGPTSFSGETQYF. DNA of the CDR3: TGTGCCAGCAGCTTAGGCCCGACTAGCTTTTCCGGAGAGACCCAGTACTTC.

The chain has TRBV6-5 and TRBJ2-7; a possible D gene is TRBD1 (6 bases). Trimming took 2 bases from V and 2 from J, leaving 13 bases between them. Germline loops: CDR1 MNHEY, CDR2 SVGAGI. The CDR3 spans 15 residues. The CDR3: CASSYLGTPPYEQYF. CDR3 coding DNA: TGTGCCAGCAGTTACCTGGGGACACCGCCCTACGAGCAGTACTTC.

This clone appeared once. This chain links TRBV6-4 with TRBJ2-5; TRBD2 agrees at 7 bases. The CDR3 is made up of 14 amino acids. Germline CDR1 and CDR2: MRHNA and SNTAGT. J gave up 4 bases and V 4 bases, and 6 bases lay outside the gene matches. The CDR3 DNA reads TGTGCCAGCAGTGGGCGGGAGATTCTAGAGACCCAGTACTTC. Residues: CASSGREILETQYF.

The rearrangement uses TRBV10-3 and TRBJ2-2; 9 bases line up with TRBD1. Germline values: CDR1 ENHRY, CDR2 SYGVKD. V dropped 4 bases and J dropped 7; count of bases not matched to a gene: 4. The CDR3 is made up of 14 amino acids. In nucleotides, the CDR3 is TGTGCCATCAGTGGGGGACAGGGACTCGGGGAGCTGTTTTTT. This encodes CAISGGQGLGELFF.

The rearrangement joins TRBV28 to TRBJ2-2; the D call may be TRBD1 or TRBD2 (6 bases each). CDR1 is MDHEN and CDR2 is SYDVKM in the germline V gene. This CDR3 comprises 20 residues. Trimming shortened V by 6 bases and J by 5 bases, and 31 bases separated the two germline ends. CDR3: CASSPPSYRVREVSTGELFF. The CDR3 DNA follows: TGTGCCAGCAGCCCCCCCTCGTACAGGGTGCGGGAAGTGAGTACCGGGGAGCTGTTTTTT.

The rearrangement joins TRBV7-9 to TRBJ2-5, with unresolved D. The CDR3 spans 14 residues. Trimming pared 4 bases from V and 6 bases from J, leaving 15 bases between. Germline V lookup: CDR1 SEHNR, CDR2 FQNEAQ (reference sequence). For the CDR3, the DNA is TGTGCCAGCAGCTCAACTGAACTCCGTCAGACCCAGTACTTC. It yields the protein CASSSTELRQTQYF.

The chain employs TRBV6-1 and TRBJ1-2; D remains unclear. V gave up 3 bases and J gave up 8 bases, with 16 bases separating them. Germline assignment: CDR1 MNHNS and CDR2 SASEGT. The CDR3 runs 14 residues. CDR3 amino acids: CASSDESFLGGYTF. The CDR3 DNA reads TGTGCCAGCAGTGACGAATCCTTCCTTGGGGGCTACACCTTC.